A selection of T cell receptor beta chains follows, all from one sample in a study of cytomegalovirus exposure and HLA in healthy donors. Here immunoSEQ multiplex PCR was the method, and the copy in TCRdb shows in-frame clones only, minus some. The repertoire table contains 70,000 or so clones. The sample comprised PBMCs. The receptors here all came from a female donor in good health and CMV-seropositive. CDR3s include the opening cysteine and the closing phenylalanine or tryptophan. Fields, in order: V gene, D gene, J gene, CDR3 DNA, CDR3 protein. The D gene is left open where the match is weak.

v_gene: TRBV18; d_gene: TRBD1; j_gene: TRBJ1-1; CDR3nt: TGTGCCAGCTCGGGACAGGGGGACATGAACACTGAAGCTTTCTTT; CDR3aa: CASSGQGDMNTEAFF
v_gene: TRBV27; d_gene: -; j_gene: TRBJ2-1; CDR3nt: TGTGCCAGCAGGGAGGGGAGGAGCTCCGACAATGAGCAGTTCTTC; CDR3aa: CASREGRSSDNEQFF
v_gene: TRBV20-1; d_gene: -; j_gene: TRBJ2-5; CDR3nt: TGCAGTGCTAGCTCCCAAGAGACCCAGTACTTC; CDR3aa: CSASSQETQYF
v_gene: TRBV18; d_gene: TRBD1; j_gene: TRBJ1-1; CDR3nt: TGTGCCAGCTCACTCCTTTCCAAGAGACAGGGAGGTTGGACAGCTTTCTTT; CDR3aa: CASSLLSKRQGGWTAFF
v_gene: TRBV4-3; d_gene: -; j_gene: TRBJ1-1; CDR3nt: TGCGCCAGCAGCCAAGATCTGGAGGGTACGGGGACTGAAGCTTTCTTT; CDR3aa: CASSQDLEGTGTEAFF
v_gene: TRBV30; d_gene: TRBD2; j_gene: TRBJ2-1; CDR3nt: TGTGCCTGGAGTGTACTAGCGGGAGGTGACAATGAGCAGTTCTTC; CDR3aa: CAWSVLAGGDNEQFF
v_gene: TRBV5-8; d_gene: -; j_gene: TRBJ1-2; CDR3nt: TGTGCCAGCAGCTTGTCCCCATCCAGGGGCTACACCTTC; CDR3aa: CASSLSPSRGYTF
v_gene: TRBV27; d_gene: -; j_gene: TRBJ1-5; CDR3nt: TGTGCCAGCAGTTTGCAGGTTTTTCAGCCCCAGCATTTT; CDR3aa: CASSLQVFQPQHF
v_gene: TRBV9; d_gene: TRBD2; j_gene: TRBJ2-3; CDR3nt: TGTGCCAGCAGCCTACGGACTAGCGGGAGCACAGATACGCAGTATTTT; CDR3aa: CASSLRTSGSTDTQYF
v_gene: TRBV13; d_gene: -; j_gene: TRBJ1-1; CDR3nt: TGTGCCAGCAGCTTTAGACAGTGGGACACTGAAGCTTTCTTT; CDR3aa: CASSFRQWDTEAFF
v_gene: TRBV30; d_gene: -; j_gene: TRBJ2-1; CDR3nt: TGTGCCTGGAGTGTACAAGATTATGAGCAGTTCTTC; CDR3aa: CAWSVQDYEQFF
v_gene: TRBV7-9; d_gene: TRBD1; j_gene: TRBJ1-3; CDR3nt: TGTGCCAGCAGGGCGCAGGGGGACTCCGGAAACACCATATATTTT; CDR3aa: CASRAQGDSGNTIYF
v_gene: TRBV9; d_gene: -; j_gene: TRBJ1-2; CDR3nt: TGTGCCAGCAGCAAAGTCTTGGCAGGGGCCCGCTATGGCTACACCTTC; CDR3aa: CASSKVLAGARYGYTF
v_gene: TRBV29-1; d_gene: TRBD2; j_gene: TRBJ2-7; CDR3nt: TGCAGCGCCACTAGCGCGGACTACGAGCAGTACTTC; CDR3aa: CSATSADYEQYF
v_gene: TRBV29-1; d_gene: TRBD1; j_gene: TRBJ1-1; CDR3nt: TGCAGCGTTGAAGATCGTACGCACAGGGGGATCGATGAAGCTTTCTTT; CDR3aa: CSVEDRTHRGIDEAFF
v_gene: TRBV19; d_gene: TRBD1; j_gene: TRBJ2-2; CDR3nt: TGTGCCAGTAGCGCGGGACAGGGGGCGGGTACCGGGGAGCTGTTTTTT; CDR3aa: CASSAGQGAGTGELFF
v_gene: TRBV7-2; d_gene: -; j_gene: TRBJ1-2; CDR3nt: TGTGCCAGCAGCCAATCCACGGGGTATGGCTACACCTTC; CDR3aa: CASSQSTGYGYTF
v_gene: TRBV5-1; d_gene: -; j_gene: TRBJ2-5; CDR3nt: TGCGCCAGCAGCTTGGCCCCGGTTCCCCAAGAGACCCAGTACTTC; CDR3aa: CASSLAPVPQETQYF
v_gene: TRBV29-1; d_gene: -; j_gene: TRBJ2-7; CDR3nt: TGCAGCGTCTTACGACAGACCTCCTACGAGCAGTACTTC; CDR3aa: CSVLRQTSYEQYF
v_gene: TRBV9; d_gene: -; j_gene: TRBJ1-1; CDR3nt: TGTGCCAGCAGCGTAGAGGGGGGGCGGGGCACTGAAGCTTTCTTT; CDR3aa: CASSVEGGRGTEAFF
v_gene: TRBV7-9; d_gene: TRBD1; j_gene: TRBJ2-2; CDR3nt: TGTGCCAGCAGCCGACAGGGGTCCACCGGGGAGCTGTTTTTT; CDR3aa: CASSRQGSTGELFF
v_gene: TRBV7-2; d_gene: TRBD1; j_gene: TRBJ1-3; CDR3nt: TGTGCCAGCAGCTCCGACAGGGGGAACACCATATATTTT; CDR3aa: CASSSDRGNTIYF
v_gene: TRBV7-6; d_gene: -; j_gene: TRBJ2-7; CDR3nt: TGTGCCAGCAGCTTAGCGGGCCAGTCCTACGAGCAGTACTTC; CDR3aa: CASSLAGQSYEQYF
v_gene: TRBV9; d_gene: TRBD2; j_gene: TRBJ2-1; CDR3nt: TGTGCCAGCAGACCGGGACTAGCGGGAGGGACGGCCGACAATGAGCAGTTCTTC; CDR3aa: CASRPGLAGGTADNEQFF
v_gene: TRBV19; d_gene: TRBD1; j_gene: TRBJ1-2; CDR3nt: TGTGCCAGTAGTAGAGGACAGGGGGCGAACTATGGCTACACCTTC; CDR3aa: CASSRGQGANYGYTF
v_gene: TRBV30; d_gene: TRBD2; j_gene: TRBJ2-7; CDR3nt: TGTGCCTGGAGTATAGAAGTATTGTCGGACGGGAGGAATTACGAGCAGTACTTC; CDR3aa: CAWSIEVLSDGRNYEQYF
v_gene: TRBV6-6; d_gene: -; j_gene: TRBJ2-7; CDR3nt: TGTGCCAGCAGGTCGAGAGCGGGCCCCTACGAGCAGTACTTC; CDR3aa: CASRSRAGPYEQYF
v_gene: TRBV7-7; d_gene: TRBD2; j_gene: TRBJ2-2; CDR3nt: TGTGCTAGCAGCTCGACTAGCGCGGGGGAGCTGTTTTTT; CDR3aa: CASSSTSAGELFF
v_gene: TRBV28; d_gene: -; j_gene: TRBJ1-5; CDR3nt: TGTGCCAGCAGTTTAGTGCGGGGGGGCAATCAGCCCCAGCATTTT; CDR3aa: CASSLVRGGNQPQHF
v_gene: TRBV11-2; d_gene: -; j_gene: TRBJ1-6; CDR3nt: TGTGCCAGCAGCTCCCAACAAAGATCACCCCTCCACTTT; CDR3aa: CASSSQQRSPLHF
v_gene: TRBV29-1; d_gene: -; j_gene: TRBJ2-5; CDR3nt: TGCAGCGGCAGAAACGTTCGAGAGACCCAGTACTTC; CDR3aa: CSGRNVRETQYF
v_gene: TRBV28; d_gene: -; j_gene: TRBJ1-3; CDR3nt: TGTGCCAGCAGTTCCGGGATCTCTGGAAACACCATATATTTT; CDR3aa: CASSSGISGNTIYF
v_gene: TRBV2; d_gene: -; j_gene: TRBJ1-4; CDR3nt: TGTGCCAGCAGTCAGGAGGGGTTTGCTAATGAAAAACTGTTTTTT; CDR3aa: CASSQEGFANEKLFF
v_gene: TRBV7-9; d_gene: -; j_gene: TRBJ1-5; CDR3nt: TGTGCCAGCAGCTTCTCCCAGGATCAGCCCCAGCATTTT; CDR3aa: CASSFSQDQPQHF
v_gene: TRBV6-1; d_gene: TRBD2; j_gene: TRBJ2-5; CDR3nt: TGTGCCAGCAGTGAAGGCGTCCTAGCGGGGCGGTATGAGACCCAGTACTTC; CDR3aa: CASSEGVLAGRYETQYF
v_gene: TRBV30; d_gene: -; j_gene: TRBJ2-2; CDR3nt: TGTGCCTGGAGTAATTACAGATCCACCGGGGAGCTGTTTTTT; CDR3aa: CAWSNYRSTGELFF
v_gene: TRBV5-1; d_gene: TRBD2; j_gene: TRBJ2-7; CDR3nt: TGCGCCAGCAGCCTGCTAGCGGGAGGGGATTACGAGCAGTACTTC; CDR3aa: CASSLLAGGDYEQYF
v_gene: TRBV6-5; d_gene: TRBD1; j_gene: TRBJ1-1; CDR3nt: TGTGCCAGCAGTTACCTCCTGGACAGGTTGAACACTGAAGCTTTCTTT; CDR3aa: CASSYLLDRLNTEAFF
v_gene: TRBV4-2; d_gene: TRBD1; j_gene: TRBJ1-1; CDR3nt: TGTGCCAGCAGCCAAGTCCTCGGACAGGGGCCAAACACTGAAGCTTTCTTT; CDR3aa: CASSQVLGQGPNTEAFF
v_gene: TRBV19; d_gene: -; j_gene: TRBJ1-3; CDR3nt: TGTGCCAGTAGAGGCCTCGGGGGCTCTGGAAACACCATATATTTT; CDR3aa: CASRGLGGSGNTIYF